The next 14 T cell receptor beta chains were all read from a single sample in a study of vaccination and CD4 T cells after COVID-19. Specified treatment: roughly 11-day PBMC culture with coronavirus spike peptide pools or control peptides (ViraFEST assay). The antigens these receptors bind are not known. With the Oncomine TCR Beta short-read assay, DNA from cultured CD4+ T cells was sequenced. TCRdb analysed the PCR reads with MiXCR anew, one entry per CDR3 protein. Of over 15,000 distinct CDR3 sequences detected, 40% to 60% appear once; the ten largest clones hold approximately 10%. This specimen was CD4+ T cells from blood, cultured in vitro, taken before SARS-CoV-2 vaccination. The receptors were gathered from a human donor who had recovered from COVID-19.

There are a few counts of this clonotype. The chain uses TRBV28 and TRBJ1-5; D unresolved. Germline V gives CDR1 MDHEN, CDR2 SYDVKM. The CDR3 is made up of 16 amino acids. Trimming removed 7 bases from V and 0 bases from J, with 16 bases in between. The CDR3 region has the DNA TGTGCCAGCACCAGAACCCGGAGGATTAGCAATCAGCCCCAGCATTTT. Amino acid sequence: CASTRTRRISNQPQHF.

The CDR3 sequence: CSARDRPHGAGTSRPTQYF. CDR3 nucleotide sequence: TGCAGTGCTAGAGATCGCCCGCACGGAGCCGGGACCTCACGGCCGACCCAGTACTTC. V is TRBV20-1 and J is TRBJ2-5; possibly TRBD1 or TRBD2 for D (5 bases each). CDR1 is DFQATT and CDR2 is SNEGSKA in the germline V gene (reference sequence). V was shortened by 0 bases and J by 7 bases, with 30 bases between the two germline ends. This CDR3 is 19 amino acids long.

V is TRBV6-4 and J is TRBJ1-6; D remains unclear. The V end was cut by 6 bases, the J end by 11 bases, with 14 bases between. Germline CDR1 and CDR2: MRHNA and SNTAGT. This CDR3 comprises 13 residues. The CDR3 DNA follows: TGTGCCAGCAGCCTTCAAATATCCACACCCCTCCACTTT. This sequence encodes CASSLQISTPLHF.

The gene calls are TRBV6-1 and TRBJ2-7, with TRBD1 matching over 8 bases. The CDR3 has 16 residues. Germline V gene lookup returns CDR1 MNHNS and CDR2 SASEGT. V shed 8 bases, J shed 3 bases, and the junction held 15 bases outside the gene matches. CDR3 loop: CASGDRGRKPGYEQYF. CDR3 nucleotide sequence: TGTGCCAGCGGAGACAGGGGCCGTAAGCCAGGCTACGAGCAGTACTTC.

This clonotype showed up just a few times. The chain uses TRBV28 and TRBJ1-5; 7 nucleotides agree with TRBD1. The CDR3 runs to 15 residues. The germline V gene has CDR1 MDHEN and CDR2 SYDVKM. The J segment lost 4 bases and the V segment lost 6 bases, leaving 9 bases of the junction unmatched. This CDR3 is CASRRRDRVNQPQHF. The CDR3 DNA is TGTGCCAGCAGGCGCCGAGACAGGGTTAATCAGCCCCAGCATTTT.

The J gene is TRBJ2-3, the V gene TRBV6-1; 10 nucleotides match TRBD2. Germline V CDR1 and CDR2: MNHNS, SASEGT. This CDR3 spans 14 amino acids. V shed 6 bases and J 3 bases; nucleotides not matched to a gene: 3. The CDR3 DNA is TGTGCCAGCAGCGATAGCGGGAGGACAGATACGCAGTATTTT. It specifies CASSDSGRTDTQYF.

The CDR3 region is CASSRQGGSTDTQYF. CDR3 DNA: TGTGCCAGCAGTAGACAGGGTGGGAGCACAGATACGCAGTATTTT. J is TRBJ2-3 and V is TRBV6-1; 7 bases align to TRBD1. The CDR3 extends over 15 amino acids. Germline-derived CDR1 and CDR2 are MNHNS and SASEGT. The V gene end was trimmed by 5 bases and the J gene end by 0 bases; junction bases not matched to a gene: 5.

This chain uses TRBV6-1 with TRBJ2-1; tentative D call: TRBD2 (5 bases). Trimming took off 6 bases at V and 5 bases at J, with 17 bases between the two ends. CDR1 is MNHNS and CDR2 is SASEGT in the germline V gene. This CDR3 has 15 amino acids. This CDR3 reads CASSLSGSGNNEQFF. CDR3 sequence (DNA): TGTGCCAGCAGCTTATCGGGGTCCGGGAACAATGAGCAGTTCTTC.

The chain combines TRBV4-1 with TRBJ2-1; possible D gene TRBD1, 6 bases. This CDR3 has 13 residues. In germline, CDR1 is MGHRA, CDR2 YSYEKL. V lost 5 bases, J lost 6 bases, and 11 bases lay in between. The CDR3: CASSNRVANEQFF. The CDR3 DNA sequence: TGCGCCAGCAGCAACAGGGTGGCCAATGAGCAGTTCTTC.

This clonotype has just a few counts. This chain joins TRBV19 and TRBJ2-7, with 9 bases that match TRBD1. CDR3 length equals 11 residues. CDR1 LNHDA and CDR2 SQIVND come from the germline V gene (reference sequence). Trimming removed 8 bases from V and 6 bases from J; junction bases left unmatched: 2. Here the CDR3 reads CASGTGSEQYF. The CDR3, as DNA: TGTGCCAGTGGGACAGGGAGCGAGCAGTACTTC.

The rearrangement links TRBV9 to TRBJ1-3; D is ambiguous. CDR3 length equals 15 residues. Germline CDR1 SGDLS, CDR2 YYNGEE. The ends were cut back, 0 bases at V and 4 bases at J, with 11 bases in the middle. CDR3 DNA: TGTGCCAGCAGCGTAGGCCTAGGGCCGGGAAACACCATATATTTT. Encoded protein: CASSVGLGPGNTIYF.

The rearrangement uses TRBV27 and TRBJ2-2, with D hard to call. This CDR3 spans 14 amino acids. Germline CDR1 and CDR2: MNHEY and SMNVEV (reference sequence). V was shortened by 3 bases and J by 4 bases, with 9 bases between the two germline ends. The CDR3 protein is CASSFSRSTGELFF. The CDR3 bases are TGTGCCAGCAGTTTTTCCCGGTCCACCGGGGAGCTGTTTTTT.

The rearrangement uses TRBV29-1 and TRBJ1-2; D gene unclear. Germline CDR1 and CDR2: SQVTM and ANQGSEA. CDR3 length: 11 amino acids. The V end lost 4 bases, the J end lost 7 bases, and 10 bases lay between the germline ends. CDR3: CSVGTMGGYTF. The CDR3 DNA sequence: TGCAGCGTTGGGACGATGGGTGGCTACACCTTC.

The chain couples TRBV19 to TRBJ1-1, with D hard to call. Germline assignment: CDR1 LNHDA and CDR2 SQIVND (reference sequence). The CDR3 runs 14 residues. The V end lost 1 base, the J end lost 1 base, and 7 bases lay between the germline ends. CDR3 residues: CASSIGLANTEAFF. In nucleotides, the CDR3 is TGTGCCAGTAGTATAGGCCTTGCGAACACTGAAGCTTTCTTT.